Each of the 20 T cell receptor beta chains below was sequenced from the same sample in a study of shared clonotypes between healthy human individuals. Assay used: immunoSEQ multiplex PCR; TCRdb lists only in-frame clones, some missing. Of 560,000 or so clones listed, 95% to 97% were seen once; the top ten hold 0.11%. It was CD45RO-negative cells, positively selected for CCR7, that made up naive CD8 cells, with terminally differentiated effector memory CD45RA+ cells excluded. The sample consisted of naive CD8+ T cells sorted from blood. The receptors here all came from a woman in her thirties in good health.

This chain links TRBV5-1 with TRBJ1-1; 9 positions match TRBD1. Germline CDR1 and CDR2: SGHRS and YFSETQ. Losses at the gene ends were 4 bases for V and 7 bases for J; bases not matched to a gene: 8. This CDR3 is built from 14 residues. This chain's CDR3 is CASSDGTGRIEAFF. DNA of the CDR3: TGCGCCAGCAGCGACGGGACAGGGCGGATTGAAGCTTTCTTT.

The chain carries TRBV2 and TRBJ2-1; TRBD1 agrees at 7 bases. From germline, CDR1 is SNHLY and CDR2 FYNNEI. The trim removed 3 bases at V and 9 bases at J, leaving 14 bases unmatched. The CDR3 loop spans 16 amino acids. The CDR3 sequence is CASSEWPGQMNSEQFF. The CDR3 bases are TGTGCCAGCAGTGAGTGGCCGGGACAGATGAATAGTGAGCAGTTCTTC.

V and J are TRBV4-1 and TRBJ2-1; 10 nucleotides match TRBD2. The CDR3 consists of 20 residues. Germline CDR1 reads MGHRA; CDR2 reads YSYEKL. V lost 2 bases to trimming and J lost 2 bases; unmatched junction nucleotides: 15. This CDR3 reads CASSQKGGSTSGNTYNEQFF. CDR3 in DNA: TGCGCCAGCAGCCAAAAGGGAGGAAGCACTAGCGGGAATACCTACAATGAGCAGTTCTTC.

The chain employs TRBV5-4 and TRBJ2-7; the D gene is possibly TRBD2 (5 bases). The CDR3 spans 13 residues. CDR1 and CDR2 (germline): SGHNT, YYREEE (reference sequence). The V gene lost 4 bases and the J gene lost 3 bases, with 11 bases spanning the gap. The CDR3 protein is CASSDSSRYEQYF. The CDR3 nucleotides read TGTGCCAGCAGCGATTCTAGCCGCTACGAGCAGTACTTC.

This chain joins TRBV5-1 and TRBJ2-1; weak D call: TRBD1 (6 bases). Germline CDR1 SGHRS, CDR2 YFSETQ. CDR3 size: 15 residues. Deletions cut 4 bases from V and 8 bases from J, with 19 bases between. The CDR3 nucleotides are TGCGCCAGCAGCAAAACGAAACAGGGATTGGATGAGCAGTTCTTC. As protein: CASSKTKQGLDEQFF.

The chain uses TRBV5-8 and TRBJ2-7; 10 bases align to TRBD1. The germline V gene encodes CDR1 SGHTS and CDR2 YDEGEE. CDR3 size: 15 residues. J lost 4 bases, V lost 4 bases, and 8 bases had no gene match. CDR3 sequence: CASSMTGTGVYEQYF. CDR3 sequence (DNA): TGTGCCAGCAGCATGACCGGGACAGGGGTGTACGAGCAGTACTTC.

This clone has only one observation. The chain couples TRBV11-2 to TRBJ1-1; D call uncertain. CDR3 size: 17 residues. Trimming pared 0 bases from V and 3 bases from J, leaving 17 bases between. The germline V gene encodes CDR1 SGHAT and CDR2 FQNNGV. The CDR3 bases are TGTGCCAGCAGCTTAGATCTGGGCAATTTTAGGGACACTGAAGCTTTCTTT. Protein sequence: CASSLDLGNFRDTEAFF.

Here the CDR3 reads CASRSTQTENYGYTF. The CDR3 DNA is TGCGCCAGCCGTTCGACTCAGACAGAGAACTATGGCTACACCTTC. The J gene is TRBJ1-2, the V gene TRBV10-2, with TRBD1 as a possible D gene (5 bases). CDR1 is WSHSY and CDR2 is SAAADI in the germline V gene. This CDR3 region has 15 residues. Trimming stripped 8 bases from V and 2 bases from J, with 18 bases between.

The V call is TRBV30, the J call TRBJ1-2, with TRBD1 matching over 8 bases. V lost 2 bases and J lost 2; bases outside the gene matches: 4. The V gene's germline CDR1 is GTSNPN and CDR2 SVGIG (reference sequence). The CDR3 extends over 14 amino acids. Here the CDR3 DNA reads TGTGCCTGGAGTACTGGACAGGGAAACTATGGCTACACCTTC. Translating gives CAWSTGQGNYGYTF.

This rearrangement joins TRBV7-2 to TRBJ2-7; 12 bases line up with TRBD2. V gave up 3 bases and J gave up 2 bases; unmatched junction bases: 14. CDR3 length equals 19 residues. CDR1 SGHTA and CDR2 FQGNSA come from the germline V gene. The DNA of the CDR3 is TGTGCCAGCAGCTTCAGTTCTTATAGACTAGCGGGAGTCCCCTACGAGCAGTACTTC. This gives the protein CASSFSSYRLAGVPYEQYF.

Details on this clone: The same CDR3 is also encoded by other DNA sequences in this sample. The rearrangement joins TRBV19 to TRBJ2-7; D gene unclear. The CDR3 totals 13 residues. Trimming left V 0 bases short and J 5 bases short, with 8 bases between. Per the germline V gene, CDR1 is LNHDA and CDR2 is SQIVND (reference sequence). DNA of the CDR3: TGTGCCAGTAGTATAGATCACAGCAACGAGCAGTACTTC. Its protein is CASSIDHSNEQYF. The full variable domain, completed using reference TRBV19 and TRBJ2-7, is DGGITQSPKYLFRKEGQNVTLSCEQNLNHDAMYWYRQDPGQGLRLIYYSQIVNDFQKGDIAEGYSVSREKKESFPLTVTSAQKNPTAFYLCASSIDHSNEQYFGPGTRLTVT.

J is TRBJ2-5 and V is TRBV11-2; TRBD1 aligns across 7 bases. With V trimmed by 2 bases and J by 5 bases, 2 bases remained unmatched. Germline-derived CDR1 and CDR2 are SGHAT and FQNNGV. The CDR3 has 13 amino acids. The DNA for the CDR3 is TGTGCCAGCAGCTTAAACAGGGGCGAGACCCAGTACTTC. This sequence encodes CASSLNRGETQYF. Variable domain in full (rest from reference TRBV11-2 and TRBJ2-5): EAGVAQSPRYKIIEKRQSVAFWCNPISGHATLYWYQQILGQGPKLLIQFQNNGVVDDSQLPKDRFSAERLKGVDSTLKIQPAKLEDSAVYLCASSLNRGETQYFGPGTRLLVL.

This chain connects TRBV19 to TRBJ1-3; no definite D call. Trimming left V 5 bases short and J 1 base short, with 12 bases between. This CDR3 region has 15 residues. Looked up from germline, CDR1 is LNHDA and CDR2 is SQIVND (reference sequence). The CDR3 reads CASSPWTGSGNTIYF. DNA of the CDR3: TGTGCCAGTAGTCCGTGGACGGGGTCTGGAAACACCATATATTTT.

The genes are TRBV2 and TRBJ2-7; 10 nucleotides align to TRBD2. After removal of 3 bases from V and 3 bases from J, the junction contained 11 bases not matched to a gene. Germline V gene data show CDR1 as SNHLY and CDR2 as FYNNEI. The CDR3 contains 17 residues. The CDR3 protein is CASSEGLAGEKLYEQYF. The CDR3, as DNA: TGTGCCAGCAGTGAGGGGCTAGCGGGAGAAAAGCTCTACGAGCAGTACTTC.

The chain joins TRBV7-9 to TRBJ2-7, with TRBD1 identical over 7 bases. Germline CDR1 and CDR2: SEHNR and FQNEAQ (reference sequence). J lost 2 bases, V lost 5 bases, and 3 bases had no gene match. This CDR3 region has 13 residues. The CDR3 DNA follows: TGTGCCAGCAGCCGACAGGGCGCCTACGAGCAGTACTTC. Translated: CASSRQGAYEQYF.

This chain joins TRBV6-5 and TRBJ2-1; 12 nucleotides align to TRBD2. V lost 0 bases, J lost 4 bases, and 1 base stayed unmatched. There are 16 residues in the CDR3. Germline-derived CDR1 and CDR2 are MNHEY and SVGAGI. CDR3 nucleotides: TGTGCCAGCAGTTACTCGACTAGCGGGAGTTACAATGAGCAGTTCTTC. Amino acid sequence: CASSYSTSGSYNEQFF.

The V and J genes are TRBV27 and TRBJ2-7, with D unclear. Trimming cost V 5 bases and J 0 bases, with 8 bases left between them. This CDR3 comprises 13 residues. The germline V gene encodes CDR1 MNHEY and CDR2 SMNVEV (reference sequence). The CDR3, as DNA: TGTGCCAGCAGTCCGGAGCGCTCCTACGAGCAGTACTTC. Amino acid sequence: CASSPERSYEQYF.

V usage is TRBV6-5 and J usage is TRBJ2-7; D is undetermined. Trimming shortened V by 2 bases and J by 7 bases, and 15 bases separated the two germline ends. Germline values: CDR1 MNHEY, CDR2 SVGAGI. The CDR3 length is 14 residues. The CDR3 DNA reads TGTGCCAGCAGTTACGCGGCCCCGGGCTCGGAGCAGTACTTC. Protein sequence: CASSYAAPGSEQYF.

The V and J genes are TRBV10-3 and TRBJ1-2; 8 bases fit TRBD1. Trimming at V came to 3 bases and at J to 7 bases, leaving 1 base not matched to a gene. Germline-derived CDR1 and CDR2 are ENHRY and SYGVKD. The CDR3 consists of 12 residues. CDR3 in DNA: TGTGCCATCAGTGACAGGGGGCTTGGCTACACCTTC. It translates to CAISDRGLGYTF.

The chain joins TRBV5-5 to TRBJ2-7, with D possibly called TRBD1 or TRBD2 (6 bases each). The CDR3 length is 15 residues. The germline V gene encodes CDR1 SGHKS and CDR2 YYEKEE (reference sequence). V was shortened by 3 bases and J by 0 bases, with 13 bases between the two germline ends. For the CDR3, the DNA is TGTGCCAGCAGCTGGACTACAGGGAGCTCCTACGAGCAGTACTTC. It encodes CASSWTTGSSYEQYF.